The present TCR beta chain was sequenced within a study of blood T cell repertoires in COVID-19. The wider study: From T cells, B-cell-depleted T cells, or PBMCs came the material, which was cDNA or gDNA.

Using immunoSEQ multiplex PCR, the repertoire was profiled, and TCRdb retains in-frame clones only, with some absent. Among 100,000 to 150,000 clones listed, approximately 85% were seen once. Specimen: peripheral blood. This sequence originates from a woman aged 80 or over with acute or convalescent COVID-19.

The CDR3 coding sequence is TGTGCCAGCAGCCATTACGGACAGGTGAACATGGAAAAACTGTTTTTT. Translation: CASSHYGQVNMEKLFF. The chain links TRBV3-1 (or the pseudogene TRBV3-2) to TRBJ1-4, with 7 positions matching TRBD1. Germline-derived CDR1 and CDR2 are LGHDT and YNNKEL (reference sequence). V was pared by 3 bases and J by 8 bases, with 12 bases of the junction left unmatched. CDR3 length: 16 amino acids.